The subject of this entry is one T cell receptor (beta chain). Only in-frame clones appear in the TCRdb table, and some are missing; sequencing was by immunoSEQ multiplex PCR. The table shows about 160,000 clones, with over 75% occurring only once. This sample was taken from a study of blood T cell repertoires in COVID-19. Overall study: Material from acute and convalescent COVID-19 was sourced from the United States, Italy and Spain. Sample material is recorded as cDNA or gDNA derived from T cells, B-cell-depleted T cells, or PBMCs.

The CDR3 extends over 15 amino acids. Germline assignment: CDR1 SGHRS and CDR2 YFSETQ. V was pared by 5 bases and J by 4 bases, with 18 bases between. This clonotype was sampled from a man aged 65 to 79 who had recovered from COVID-19. The V and J genes are TRBV5-1 and TRBJ2-5; D is perhaps TRBD2 (6 bases). Sequencing was done on a sample of peripheral blood. CDR3 protein: CASSSPEAGLETQYF. The CDR3, as DNA: TGCGCCAGCAGTTCCCCCGAGGCGGGGCTAGAGACCCAGTACTTC.